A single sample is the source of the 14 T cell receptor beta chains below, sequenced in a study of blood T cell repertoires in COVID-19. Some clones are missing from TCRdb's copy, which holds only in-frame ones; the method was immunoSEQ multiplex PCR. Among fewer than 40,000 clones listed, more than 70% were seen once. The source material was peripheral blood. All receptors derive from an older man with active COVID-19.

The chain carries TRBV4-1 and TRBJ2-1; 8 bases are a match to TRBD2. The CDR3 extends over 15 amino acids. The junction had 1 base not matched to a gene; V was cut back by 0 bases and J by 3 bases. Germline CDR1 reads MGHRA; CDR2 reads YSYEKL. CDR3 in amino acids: CASSQDRGGYNEQFF. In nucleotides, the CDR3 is TGCGCCAGCAGCCAAGATCGGGGGGGCTACAATGAGCAGTTCTTC.

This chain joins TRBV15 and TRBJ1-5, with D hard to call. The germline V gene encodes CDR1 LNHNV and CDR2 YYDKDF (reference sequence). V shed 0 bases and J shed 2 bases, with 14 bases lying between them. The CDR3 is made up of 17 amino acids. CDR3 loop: CATSRDRQVRGNQPQHF. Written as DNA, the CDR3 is TGTGCCACCAGCAGAGATCGACAAGTGAGGGGCAATCAGCCCCAGCATTTT. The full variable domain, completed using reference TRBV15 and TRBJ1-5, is DAMVIQNPRYQVTQFGKPVTLSCSQTLNHNVMYWYQQKSSQAPKLLFHYYDKDFNNEADTPDNFQSRRPNTSFCFLDIRSPGLGDTAMYLCATSRDRQVRGNQPQHFGDGTRLSIL.

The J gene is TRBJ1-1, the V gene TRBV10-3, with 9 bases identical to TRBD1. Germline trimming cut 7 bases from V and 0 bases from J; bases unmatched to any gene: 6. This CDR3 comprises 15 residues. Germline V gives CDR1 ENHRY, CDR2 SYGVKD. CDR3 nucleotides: TGTGCCATCAAGCCGGGACAGGGCATGAACACTGAAGCTTTCTTT. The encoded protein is CAIKPGQGMNTEAFF.

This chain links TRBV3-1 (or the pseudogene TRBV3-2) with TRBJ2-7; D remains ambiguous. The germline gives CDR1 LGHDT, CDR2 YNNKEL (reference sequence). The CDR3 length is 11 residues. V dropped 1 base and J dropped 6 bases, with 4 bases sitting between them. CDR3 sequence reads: CASSQGPEQYF. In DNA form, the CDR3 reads TGTGCCAGCAGCCAAGGGCCCGAGCAGTACTTC.

As DNA, the CDR3 is TGTGCCAGCAAGGAGAGGAAAACCCTTAATTCACCCCTCCACTTT. Protein sequence: CASKERKTLNSPLHF. V and J are TRBV6-5 and TRBJ1-6, with no clear D. Trimming cost V 7 bases and J 6 bases, with 16 bases left between them. The CDR3 extends over 15 amino acids. Germline CDR1 and CDR2: MNHEY and SVGAGI.

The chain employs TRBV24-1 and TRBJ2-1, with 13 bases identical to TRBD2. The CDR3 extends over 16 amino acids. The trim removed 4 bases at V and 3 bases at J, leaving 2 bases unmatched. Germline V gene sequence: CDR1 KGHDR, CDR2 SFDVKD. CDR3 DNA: TGTGCCACCAGTGACAGGACTAGCGGGAGCTACAATGAGCAGTTCTTC. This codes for CATSDRTSGSYNEQFF.

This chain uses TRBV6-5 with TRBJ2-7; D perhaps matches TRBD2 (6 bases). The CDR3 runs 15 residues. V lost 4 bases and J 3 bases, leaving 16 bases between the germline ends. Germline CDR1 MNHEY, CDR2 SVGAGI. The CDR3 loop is CASSWLSVGSYEQYF. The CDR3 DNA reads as TGTGCCAGCAGTTGGCTCTCCGTCGGGAGCTACGAGCAGTACTTC.

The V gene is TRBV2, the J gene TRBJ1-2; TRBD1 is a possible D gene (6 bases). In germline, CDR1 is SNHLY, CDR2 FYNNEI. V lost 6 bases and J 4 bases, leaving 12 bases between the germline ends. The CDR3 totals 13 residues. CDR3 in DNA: TGTGCCAGCAGCCAGGACAGATTCTATGGCTACACCTTC. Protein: CASSQDRFYGYTF.

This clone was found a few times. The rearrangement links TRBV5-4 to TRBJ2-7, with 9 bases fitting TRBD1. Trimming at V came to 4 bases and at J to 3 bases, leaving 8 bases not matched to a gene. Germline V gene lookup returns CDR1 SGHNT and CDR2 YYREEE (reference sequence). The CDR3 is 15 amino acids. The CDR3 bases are TGTGCCAGCAGCCGGGGGACAGGGCCCGTCTACGAGCAGTACTTC. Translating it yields CASSRGTGPVYEQYF.

In DNA, the CDR3 is TGTGCCAGCAGCCTAGGGGGACAGAGAGTAACGGGAGCTTTCTTT. Encoded protein: CASSLGGQRVTGAFF. The J gene is TRBJ1-1, the V gene TRBV7-9; TRBD1 matches at 7 bases. J lost 10 bases, V lost 5 bases, and 16 bases had no gene match. Per the germline V gene, CDR1 is SEHNR and CDR2 is FQNEAQ (reference sequence). The CDR3 extends over 15 amino acids.

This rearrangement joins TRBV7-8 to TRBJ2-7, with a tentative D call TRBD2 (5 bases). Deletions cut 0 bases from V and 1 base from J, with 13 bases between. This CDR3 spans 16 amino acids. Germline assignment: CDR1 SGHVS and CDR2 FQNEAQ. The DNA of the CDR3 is TGTGCCAGCAGCTTAGCGGGCAGGCCGGGGTCCTACGAGCAGTACTTC. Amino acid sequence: CASSLAGRPGSYEQYF.

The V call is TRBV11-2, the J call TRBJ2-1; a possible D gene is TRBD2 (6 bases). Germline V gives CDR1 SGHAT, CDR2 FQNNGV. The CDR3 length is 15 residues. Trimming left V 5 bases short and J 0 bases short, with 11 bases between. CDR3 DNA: TGTGCCAGCAGCCCAGGGACTTCCTCCTACAATGAGCAGTTCTTC. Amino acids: CASSPGTSSYNEQFF.

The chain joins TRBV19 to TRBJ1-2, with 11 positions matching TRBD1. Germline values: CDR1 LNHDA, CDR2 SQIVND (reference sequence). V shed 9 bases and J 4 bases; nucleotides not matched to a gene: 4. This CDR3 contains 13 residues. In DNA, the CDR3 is TGTGCCAGCATGGACAGGGGGCCCTATGGCTACACCTTC. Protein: CASMDRGPYGYTF.

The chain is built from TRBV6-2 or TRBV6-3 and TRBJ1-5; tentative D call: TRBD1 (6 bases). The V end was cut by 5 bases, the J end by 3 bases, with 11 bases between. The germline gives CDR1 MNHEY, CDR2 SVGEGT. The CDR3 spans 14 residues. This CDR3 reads CASSGDTDNQPQHF. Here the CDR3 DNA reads TGTGCCAGCAGTGGGGACACTGACAATCAGCCCCAGCATTTT.